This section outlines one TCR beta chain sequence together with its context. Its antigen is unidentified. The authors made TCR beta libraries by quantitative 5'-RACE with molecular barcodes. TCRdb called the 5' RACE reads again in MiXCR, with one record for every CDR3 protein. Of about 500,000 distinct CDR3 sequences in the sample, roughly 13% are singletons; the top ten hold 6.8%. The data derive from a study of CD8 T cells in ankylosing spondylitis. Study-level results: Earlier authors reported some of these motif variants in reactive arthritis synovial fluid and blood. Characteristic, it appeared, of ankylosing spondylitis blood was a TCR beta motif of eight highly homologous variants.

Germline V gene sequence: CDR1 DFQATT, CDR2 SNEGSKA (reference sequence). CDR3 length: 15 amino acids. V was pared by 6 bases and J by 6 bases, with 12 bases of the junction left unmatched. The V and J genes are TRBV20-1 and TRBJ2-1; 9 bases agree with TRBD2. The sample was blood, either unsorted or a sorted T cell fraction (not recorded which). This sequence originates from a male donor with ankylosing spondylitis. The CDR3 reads CSARPSGITTNEQFF. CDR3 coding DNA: TGCAGTGCCAGGCCTAGCGGGATCACTACCAATGAGCAGTTCTTC.